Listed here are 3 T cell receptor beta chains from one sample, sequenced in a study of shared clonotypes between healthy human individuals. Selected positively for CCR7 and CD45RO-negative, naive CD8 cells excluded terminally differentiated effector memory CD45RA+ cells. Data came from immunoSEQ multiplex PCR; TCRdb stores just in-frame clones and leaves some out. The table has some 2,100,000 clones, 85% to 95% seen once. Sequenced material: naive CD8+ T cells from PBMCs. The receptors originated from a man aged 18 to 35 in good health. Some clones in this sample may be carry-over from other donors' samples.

The CDR3 spells CASSSERATYPSYEQYF. As DNA, the CDR3 is TGTGCCAGCAGTTCTGAGCGAGCCACCTACCCCTCCTACGAGCAGTACTTC. This rearrangement joins TRBV5-4 to TRBJ2-7, with D unresolved. V was clipped by 5 bases and J by 0 bases, with 21 bases between them. The CDR3 has 17 residues. In germline, CDR1 is SGHNT, CDR2 YYREEE (reference sequence).

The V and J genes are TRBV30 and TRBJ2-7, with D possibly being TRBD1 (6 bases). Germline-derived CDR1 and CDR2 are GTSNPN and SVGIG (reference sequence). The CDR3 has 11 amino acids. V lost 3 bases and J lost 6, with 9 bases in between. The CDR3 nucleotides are TGTGCCTGGAGACAGGGTCTCGAGCAGTACTTC. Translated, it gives CAWRQGLEQYF.

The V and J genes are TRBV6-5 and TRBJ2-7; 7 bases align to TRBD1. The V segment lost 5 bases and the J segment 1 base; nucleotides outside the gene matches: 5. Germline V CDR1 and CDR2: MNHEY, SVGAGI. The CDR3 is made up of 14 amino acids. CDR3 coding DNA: TGTGCCAGCAGTGGATTGACAGGGTCCTACGAGCAGTACTTC. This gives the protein CASSGLTGSYEQYF.